The rows below give T cell receptor beta chains drawn from one sample of a study of blood T cell repertoires in COVID-19. TCRdb keeps only in-frame clones here, not all; method: immunoSEQ multiplex PCR. The sample lists 70,000 to 80,000 clones, approximately 88% seen once, with approximately 6.4% in the top ten. The specimen was peripheral blood. The receptors shown here come from a woman aged 50 to 60 with acute or convalescent COVID-19. CDR3s include the opening cysteine and the closing phenylalanine or tryptophan. A D gene is named only where the DNA matches it firmly. The size of a clone is reported for some rows only, either as once, few or many, or as a class for expanded clones.

d_call: .
v_call: TRBV27
clone_size: .
j_call: TRBJ1-6
cdr3_nt: TGTGCCAGCAGTAATACAGGGAGGGATAATTCACCCCTCCACTTT
cdr3_aa: CASSNTGRDNSPLHF

d_call: .
v_call: TRBV10-1
clone_size: .
j_call: TRBJ2-2
cdr3_nt: TGCGCCAGCAGTGATGGACGCGGGACAGAGAAGAACACCGGGGAGCTGTTTTTT
cdr3_aa: CASSDGRGTEKNTGELFF

d_call: .
v_call: TRBV30
clone_size: .
j_call: TRBJ2-2
cdr3_nt: TGTGCCTGGACAGGGGGGATCGGGGAGCTGTTTTTT
cdr3_aa: CAWTGGIGELFF

d_call: .
v_call: TRBV9
clone_size: .
j_call: TRBJ2-2
cdr3_nt: TGTGCCAGCAGCGAGGGGGGAGGGCAGAACACCGGGGAGCTGTTTTTT
cdr3_aa: CASSEGGGQNTGELFF

d_call: TRBD1
v_call: TRBV23-1
clone_size: .
j_call: TRBJ1-4
cdr3_nt: TGCGCCAGCACTCGATCGGGACAGGGCCGAAATGAAAAACTGTTTTTT
cdr3_aa: CASTRSGQGRNEKLFF

d_call: .
v_call: TRBV25-1
clone_size: .
j_call: TRBJ1-4
cdr3_nt: TGTGCCAGCAGTGACCTTGGGGCAACAACTAATGAAAAACTGTTTTTT
cdr3_aa: CASSDLGATTNEKLFF

d_call: TRBD2
v_call: TRBV7-9
clone_size: .
j_call: TRBJ2-1
cdr3_nt: TGTGCCAGCAGCTTACTTGGCGGGAGAGTGGATGAGCAGTTCTTC
cdr3_aa: CASSLLGGRVDEQFF

d_call: TRBD1
v_call: TRBV5-6
clone_size: .
j_call: TRBJ2-7
cdr3_nt: TGTGCCAGCAGCTCGCCCCGGGACAGGGGATCCTACGAGCAGTACTTC
cdr3_aa: CASSSPRDRGSYEQYF

d_call: TRBD1
v_call: TRBV25-1
clone_size: .
j_call: TRBJ1-2
cdr3_nt: TGTGCCAGCGGAGAAACCTTCACAGGGGGCAACTATGGCTACACCTTC
cdr3_aa: CASGETFTGGNYGYTF

d_call: .
v_call: TRBV4-2
clone_size: .
j_call: TRBJ2-1
cdr3_nt: TGTGCCAGCAGCCAAGGTGGCGGATTATCCTACAATGAGCAGTTCTTC
cdr3_aa: CASSQGGGLSYNEQFF

d_call: .
v_call: TRBV7-9
clone_size: once
j_call: TRBJ2-7
cdr3_nt: TGTGCCAGCAGCTTAGGTAGGGGGAGCTCCTACGAGCAGTACTTC
cdr3_aa: CASSLGRGSSYEQYF

d_call: .
v_call: TRBV2
clone_size: once
j_call: TRBJ2-2
cdr3_nt: TGTGCCAGCAGTGCTATTATTACCGGGGAGCTGTTTTTT
cdr3_aa: CASSAIITGELFF

d_call: .
v_call: TRBV5-4
clone_size: .
j_call: TRBJ2-3
cdr3_nt: TGTGCCAGCAGCTTGACCTTCAGGACAGCCACAGATACGCAGTATTTT
cdr3_aa: CASSLTFRTATDTQYF

d_call: .
v_call: TRBV27
clone_size: .
j_call: TRBJ1-1
cdr3_nt: TGTGCCAGCAGTTTTTATGGAGGGATGAACACTGAAGCTTTCTTT
cdr3_aa: CASSFYGGMNTEAFF

d_call: .
v_call: TRBV11-2
clone_size: .
j_call: TRBJ1-4
cdr3_nt: TGTGCCAGCAGCGAAAGGGGAACTAATGAAAAACTGTTTTTT
cdr3_aa: CASSERGTNEKLFF

d_call: .
v_call: TRBV3-1/TRBV3-2
clone_size: .
j_call: TRBJ2-1
cdr3_nt: TGTGCCAGCAGCCCCGGAGCGTCCGAGCAGTTCTTC
cdr3_aa: CASSPGASEQFF

d_call: TRBD2
v_call: TRBV28
clone_size: .
j_call: TRBJ2-3
cdr3_nt: TGTGCCAGCAGCAGTAGCGGGAGTGGGGGCGATACGCAGTATTTT
cdr3_aa: CASSSSGSGGDTQYF

d_call: .
v_call: TRBV10-2
clone_size: .
j_call: TRBJ1-2
cdr3_nt: TGCGCCAGCCGCGACCCAGGGGTAAAAGGCTACACCTTC
cdr3_aa: CASRDPGVKGYTF

d_call: .
v_call: TRBV25-1
clone_size: .
j_call: TRBJ1-6
cdr3_nt: TGTGCCAGCAGTGAATCAGGGATTTCACCCCTCCACTTT
cdr3_aa: CASSESGISPLHF

d_call: TRBD2
v_call: TRBV2
clone_size: .
j_call: TRBJ2-3
cdr3_nt: TGTGCCAGCAGTGCGGGACTAGCGTCAGATACGCAGTATTTT
cdr3_aa: CASSAGLASDTQYF

d_call: TRBD2
v_call: TRBV7-6
clone_size: .
j_call: TRBJ2-2
cdr3_nt: TGTGCCAGCAGCTTACCTCTAGCGGGTGTTAACACCGGGGAGCTGTTTTTT
cdr3_aa: CASSLPLAGVNTGELFF

d_call: .
v_call: TRBV19
clone_size: .
j_call: TRBJ1-5
cdr3_nt: TGTGCCAGTAGCTTCGGTGGGCCCCAGCATTTT
cdr3_aa: CASSFGGPQHF

d_call: .
v_call: TRBV5-1
clone_size: .
j_call: TRBJ1-1
cdr3_nt: TGCGCCAGCAGCTCGGGTTACAGGGACGCGTACGGCACTGAAGCTTTCTTT
cdr3_aa: CASSSGYRDAYGTEAFF

d_call: .
v_call: TRBV28
clone_size: .
j_call: TRBJ2-7
cdr3_nt: TGTGCCAGCAGTCCGCCGCTCCCCGGGTCCGCGCCTTCCGAGCAGTACTTC
cdr3_aa: CASSPPLPGSAPSEQYF

d_call: TRBD1
v_call: TRBV19
clone_size: .
j_call: TRBJ1-5
cdr3_nt: TGTGCCAGTAGTCCTCGGACAGGGAAGGGCAATCAGCCCCAGCATTTT
cdr3_aa: CASSPRTGKGNQPQHF

d_call: TRBD2
v_call: TRBV5-1
clone_size: .
j_call: TRBJ2-2
cdr3_nt: TGCGCCAGCAGCTCGGGACTAGCGTTCCCCGGGGACACCGGGGAGCTGTTTTTT
cdr3_aa: CASSSGLAFPGDTGELFF

d_call: .
v_call: TRBV12-2
clone_size: .
j_call: TRBJ1-1
cdr3_nt: TGTGCAAGTCGCTTAAGGGGCCACACTGAAGCTTTCTTT
cdr3_aa: CASRLRGHTEAFF

d_call: .
v_call: TRBV18
clone_size: .
j_call: TRBJ1-5
cdr3_nt: TGTGCCAGCTCACCAGGCAGTTATAGCAATCAGCCCCAGCATTTT
cdr3_aa: CASSPGSYSNQPQHF

d_call: .
v_call: TRBV19
clone_size: .
j_call: TRBJ2-1
cdr3_nt: TGTGCCAGTAGTACTAGCGTCAGGTCCTACAATGAGCAGTTCTTC
cdr3_aa: CASSTSVRSYNEQFF

d_call: TRBD1
v_call: TRBV14
clone_size: .
j_call: TRBJ2-1
cdr3_nt: TGTGCCAGCAGCCAGGGACAGGGGTCAGGTCAGTTCTTC
cdr3_aa: CASSQGQGSGQFF

d_call: TRBD1
v_call: TRBV12-5
clone_size: .
j_call: TRBJ2-2
cdr3_nt: TGTGCTAGTGGTTTGCAGGGGGCTGGGACCGGGGAGCTGTTTTTT
cdr3_aa: CASGLQGAGTGELFF

d_call: .
v_call: TRBV28
clone_size: .
j_call: TRBJ2-2
cdr3_nt: TGTGCCAGCAGTCCGGTAGGGGCAGGGGAACGCGGGGAGCTGTTTTTT
cdr3_aa: CASSPVGAGERGELFF

d_call: .
v_call: TRBV3-1/TRBV3-2
clone_size: .
j_call: TRBJ1-2
cdr3_nt: TGTGCCAGCAGCCAAGGAGGGTTGGGTGGCTACACCTTC
cdr3_aa: CASSQGGLGGYTF

d_call: .
v_call: TRBV28
clone_size: .
j_call: TRBJ1-1
cdr3_nt: TGTGCCAGCAGACCGGGCCCAGGGTCAGTCAGCACTGAAGCTTTCTTT
cdr3_aa: CASRPGPGSVSTEAFF

d_call: .
v_call: TRBV6-5
clone_size: .
j_call: TRBJ1-2
cdr3_nt: TGTGCCAGCAGCCCATTCGGGGGGCTTGACTATGGCTACACCTTC
cdr3_aa: CASSPFGGLDYGYTF

d_call: TRBD1
v_call: TRBV2
clone_size: .
j_call: TRBJ2-5
cdr3_nt: TGTGCCAGCAATGCCCCTGGGGACAGACAAGAGACCCAGTACTTC
cdr3_aa: CASNAPGDRQETQYF

d_call: TRBD1
v_call: TRBV19
clone_size: .
j_call: TRBJ1-5
cdr3_nt: TGTGCCGCCGCCGAGGGACAGACATTAGTCAATCAGCCCCAGCATTTT
cdr3_aa: CAAAEGQTLVNQPQHF

d_call: .
v_call: TRBV7-2
clone_size: .
j_call: TRBJ2-3
cdr3_nt: TGTGCCAGCAGCTTAATTCTCCCTGGGACAGCGGGAGATACGCAGTATTTT
cdr3_aa: CASSLILPGTAGDTQYF

d_call: .
v_call: TRBV6-2/TRBV6-3
clone_size: .
j_call: TRBJ2-1
cdr3_nt: TGTGCCAGCAGTCATAGCGGCTCCTACAATGAGCAGTTCTTC
cdr3_aa: CASSHSGSYNEQFF

d_call: TRBD1
v_call: TRBV7-3
clone_size: .
j_call: TRBJ1-1
cdr3_nt: TGTGCCAGCAGCTTAACCACAGGGGGTCGAACTGAAGCTTTCTTT
cdr3_aa: CASSLTTGGRTEAFF

d_call: .
v_call: TRBV3-1/TRBV3-2
clone_size: .
j_call: TRBJ1-2
cdr3_nt: TGTGCCAGCAGCTCCGACAGGACGTATGGCTACACCTTC
cdr3_aa: CASSSDRTYGYTF

d_call: TRBD1
v_call: TRBV27
clone_size: .
j_call: TRBJ2-7
cdr3_nt: TGTGCCAGCAGTCGGGACAGGACCTACGAGCAGTACTTC
cdr3_aa: CASSRDRTYEQYF

d_call: .
v_call: TRBV28
clone_size: .
j_call: TRBJ1-2
cdr3_nt: TGTGCCACCGGGGATACCAGTCGCGTCTATGGCTACACCTTC
cdr3_aa: CATGDTSRVYGYTF

d_call: .
v_call: TRBV7-2
clone_size: .
j_call: TRBJ1-2
cdr3_nt: TGTGCCAGCAGCTTACCCCCGAACTATGGCTACACCTTC
cdr3_aa: CASSLPPNYGYTF

d_call: TRBD1
v_call: TRBV5-6
clone_size: .
j_call: TRBJ2-3
cdr3_nt: TGTGCCAGCAGCTTGGGTTTGGGACAGGGGACAGATACGCAGTATTTT
cdr3_aa: CASSLGLGQGTDTQYF

d_call: TRBD1
v_call: TRBV19
clone_size: once
j_call: TRBJ2-3
cdr3_nt: TGTGCCAGTAGTACAGACAGGGGATTTAGCACAGATACGCAGTATTTT
cdr3_aa: CASSTDRGFSTDTQYF

d_call: .
v_call: TRBV6-2/TRBV6-3
clone_size: .
j_call: TRBJ2-1
cdr3_nt: TGTGCCAGCAGTTACGGACGGGGAAGCGGGCAGTTCTTC
cdr3_aa: CASSYGRGSGQFF

d_call: TRBD1
v_call: TRBV5-1
clone_size: .
j_call: TRBJ1-1
cdr3_nt: TGCGCCAGCAGCCCCACGGGACAGGGAGACACTGAAGCTTTCTTT
cdr3_aa: CASSPTGQGDTEAFF